This T cell receptor beta chain was identified in a study of T cells in Graves' hyperthyroidism and ophthalmopathy. Study-wide background: Specimen type is peripheral blood, collected at initial diagnosis prior to any treatment.

Whole-study findings and limits: Most thyroid-expanded clonotypes above 0.001 were also found in blood. The model made its ophthalmopathy prediction, and onset followed a median roughly 6.5 months later.

This clonotype was observed many times. The antigen is not known. From RNA transcripts, TCR beta CDR3 regions were amplified. Initially, a first-round RT-PCR of the TCR CDR3 employed the HTBI primer set. TCRdb processed the multiplex PCR reads anew with MiXCR; each CDR3 protein has one entry. This repertoire shows about 96,000 distinct CDR3 sequences, around 50% found once; its top ten account for 25% to 30%. In making diagnoses, clinical symptoms, serum thyroxine and TRAb, thyroid ultrasound and orbital computed tomography were all used. V lost 7 bases, J lost 5 bases, and 6 bases stayed unmatched. The CDR3 totals 13 residues. CDR1 and CDR2 from the germline V gene are SGHTA and FQGNSA.

This receptor was obtained from a woman aged 40 to 50 with Graves' hyperthyroidism. Source material: blood. The V gene is TRBV7-2, the J gene TRBJ1-1; 8 bases line up with TRBD1. CDR3 nucleotides: TGTGCCAGCACCCCGACAGGGGAGACTGAAGCTTTCTTT. Amino acid sequence: CASTPTGETEAFF.